The clone carrying this T cell receptor (beta chain) occurred a few times. Its target is unknown. The use of a sample-barcoded 5' primer and a J-beta primer mix characterized a second PCR of 7 to 11 cycles. Each cDNA molecule was tagged by a template-switch adaptor that had 12 random nucleotides. Each CDR3 protein gets one entry after TCRdb re-called the 5' RACE reads with MiXCR. The data contain 1.4 million to 1.5 million distinct CDR3 sequences, around two fifths of them singletons. The sample originates from a study of blood T cells in healthy people across ages. The study, taken as a whole, reports: Any conclusive comparison of naive versus antigen-experienced cells was prevented by using unsorted PBMCs. Naive T cell percentage showed a strong correlation with the diversity of TCR beta.

This CDR3 contains 10 residues. The germline V gene has CDR1 MNHEY and CDR2 SMNVEV (reference sequence). The authors extracted at least 5.5 micrograms of total RNA per sample. The sequenced sample consisted of blood. The chain is built from TRBV27 and TRBJ1-1; D gene uncertain. This clonotype was sampled from a woman aged 18-29 years in good health. The CDR3, as DNA: TGTGCTCCAGAAATGACTGAAGCTTTCTTT. Its translation: CAPEMTEAFF.